This T cell receptor beta chain was sequenced for a study of cytomegalovirus exposure and HLA in healthy donors. Regarding the study as a whole: TCR beta chains numbering more than 150 were designated cytomegalovirus-associated.

The length of the CDR3 is 15 residues. Germline lookup yields CDR1 SGDLS and CDR2 YYNGEE. The V end was cut by 0 bases, the J end by 2 bases, with 10 bases between. The PCR had 60 Vbeta and 13 Jbeta primers. Sequencing was performed with immunoSEQ multiplex PCR; in TCRdb, only in-frame clones are kept and a portion is missing. This sample carries over 100,000 clones, with more than 3% going to the ten biggest clones. Points on this clone: Antigen: not known.

The chain couples TRBV9 to TRBJ2-3; unclear D gene. The sequence derives from a man aged 25 to 40 in good health and CMV-seronegative. The sample consisted of PBMCs. CDR3 DNA: TGTGCCAGCAGCGTAGGAGCCATCATCACAGATACGCAGTATTTT. It translates to CASSVGAIITDTQYF.